The source of this TCR beta chain is a study of blood T cell repertoires in COVID-19. Study overall: T cells, B-cell-depleted T cells, or PBMCs supplied cDNA or gDNA.

Per the study methods: Counts of nucleated cells, estimated from reference gene primer amplification, were obtained. Sequencing used immunoSEQ multiplex PCR; TCRdb keeps in-frame clones, though not all of them. That table is the source of V, J and clone size, and D and trimming were worked out from the DNA. The table includes roughly 300,000 clones, over 75% detected once. Seattle researchers signed up patients amid active infection and tracked them longitudinally. The V gene's germline CDR1 is SGHNT and CDR2 YENEEA. There are 15 residues in the CDR3. Trimming removed 4 bases from V and 0 bases from J, with 11 bases in between.

This receptor was obtained from a woman aged 25-40 years with COVID-19, enrolled during active disease. The sequencing sample was made of peripheral blood. The V call is TRBV11-3, the J call TRBJ2-3, with a tentative D call TRBD2 (5 bases). CDR3 nucleotide sequence: TGTGCCAGCAGCTGGAGCGGAGGAAGCACAGATACGCAGTATTTT. Protein sequence: CASSWSGGSTDTQYF.